Each of the 28 T cell receptor beta chains below was sequenced from the same sample in a study of shared clonotypes between healthy human individuals. Method: immunoSEQ multiplex PCR; TCRdb's copy keeps in-frame clones and lacks some. The sample carries over 2 million clones, about 90% recorded once. Source material: naive CD4+ T cells from PBMCs. The subset was: CD45RA+ positively selected. Receptor source: a man aged 18 to 29 in good health. Some clones in this sample may be carry-over from other donors' samples.

The chain couples TRBV7-3 to TRBJ2-1, with D tentatively TRBD1 or TRBD2 (5 bases each). Germline loops: CDR1 SGHTA, CDR2 FQGTGA. Trimming took 3 bases from V and 12 from J, leaving 15 bases between them. The CDR3 spans 13 residues. In DNA form, the CDR3 reads TGTGCCAGCAGCTTGAGAGGATCTGGGGGGCAGTTCTTC. This codes for CASSLRGSGGQFF.

This chain links TRBV10-2 with TRBJ2-7, with D possibly TRBD1 on 5 matching bases. CDR1 and CDR2 from the germline V gene are WSHSY and SAAADI. The CDR3 runs to 13 residues. V was shortened by 7 bases and J by 5 bases, with 15 bases between the two germline ends. The CDR3 loop reads CASNSQGVNEQYF. The CDR3 DNA sequence: TGCGCCAGCAATTCTCAGGGTGTCAACGAGCAGTACTTC.

The chain links TRBV5-1 to TRBJ1-1; 7 nucleotides match TRBD1. J gave up 0 bases and V 6 bases, and 5 bases lay outside the gene matches. The CDR3 loop spans 14 amino acids. Germline lookup yields CDR1 SGHRS and CDR2 YFSETQ. The CDR3 region is CASTPTGMNTEAFF. The CDR3 DNA reads as TGCGCCAGCACCCCGACAGGGATGAACACTGAAGCTTTCTTT. Looking up the rest from reference TRBV5-1 and TRBJ1-1 gives the full variable domain: KAGVTQTPRYLIKTRGQQVTLSCSPISGHRSVSWYQQTPGQGLQFLFEYFSETQRNKGNFPGRFSGRQFSNSRSEMNVSTLELGDSALYLCASTPTGMNTEAFFGQGTRLTVV.

In its sample, this clone was seen a few times. The chain is built from TRBV25-1 and TRBJ1-1, with 9 bases that match TRBD1. The CDR3 has 15 amino acids. The germline CDR1 and CDR2 sequences are MGHDK and SYGVNS. V trimming: 3 bases; J trimming: 1 base; junction bases outside the gene matches: 3. The CDR3 sequence: CASSDWGQGNTEAFF. CDR3 sequence (DNA): TGTGCCAGCAGTGACTGGGGACAGGGGAACACTGAAGCTTTCTTT.

The chain couples TRBV11-2 to TRBJ1-5; D call uncertain. Trimming took off 2 bases at V and 9 bases at J, with 8 bases between the two ends. The CDR3 runs to 12 residues. Germline CDR1 is SGHAT and CDR2 is FQNNGV. The CDR3 is CASSLIASPQHF. Written as DNA, the CDR3 is TGTGCCAGCAGCTTAATCGCTTCGCCCCAGCATTTT.

This rearrangement joins TRBV18 to TRBJ2-1; 11 bases fit TRBD2. Unmatched junction bases numbered 4, after V lost 5 bases and J lost 4 bases. The CDR3 totals 15 residues. Germline loops: CDR1 KGHSH, CDR2 LQKENI. CDR3 in DNA: TGTGCCAGCTCATCTACTAGCGGGAGTTACAATGAGCAGTTCTTC. This translates into CASSSTSGSYNEQFF.

The V call is TRBV15, the J call TRBJ2-5; D is unclear. V lost 1 base and J 2 bases, leaving 8 bases between the germline ends. Germline CDR1 LNHNV, CDR2 YYDKDF (reference sequence). The CDR3 is 14 residues long. The CDR3 sequence: CATSRVGRQETQYF. The CDR3 region has the DNA TGTGCCACCAGCAGAGTAGGCAGGCAAGAGACCCAGTACTTC.

The CDR3 DNA follows: TGTGCCAGCAGTGAAGCTGGTAGCTCCGGGGAGCTGTTTTTT. It codes for CASSEAGSSGELFF. The gene calls are TRBV2 and TRBJ2-2; D is unclear. V dropped 0 bases and J dropped 6 bases, with 8 bases sitting between them. The CDR3 extends over 14 amino acids. CDR1 is SNHLY, CDR2 FYNNEI, per germline.

The chain links TRBV5-4 to TRBJ2-7; 7 nucleotides align to TRBD1. Germline V gene lookup returns CDR1 SGHNT and CDR2 YYREEE (reference sequence). The ends lost 4 bases at V and 3 bases at J; junction bases unmatched: 10. The CDR3 is 15 residues long. The CDR3 region has the DNA TGTGCCAGCAGCAAGTCCGGGACAGAATACTACGAGCAGTACTTC. It encodes CASSKSGTEYYEQYF. The complete variable domain, with remaining parts taken from reference TRBV5-4 and TRBJ2-7, reads ETGVTQSPTHLIKTRGQQVTLRCSSQSGHNTVSWYQQALGQGPQFIFQYYREEENGRGNFPPRFSGLQFPNYSSELNVNALELDDSALYLCASSKSGTEYYEQYFGPGTRLTVT.

This chain uses TRBV27 with TRBJ2-7; 9 nucleotides match TRBD1. CDR3 length equals 14 residues. Germline CDR1 is MNHEY and CDR2 is SMNVEV (reference sequence). The ends lost 7 bases at V and 0 bases at J; junction bases unmatched: 4. CDR3 protein: CASKGTGSSYEQYF. DNA of the CDR3: TGTGCCAGCAAAGGGACAGGGAGCTCCTACGAGCAGTACTTC.

Concerning this clone itself: The same CDR3 arises from other DNA sequences in this sample as well. The chain combines TRBV27 with TRBJ2-5; TRBD2 is a possible D gene (7 bases). This CDR3 contains 14 residues. CDR1 and CDR2 from the germline V gene are MNHEY and SMNVEV (reference sequence). V lost 3 bases and J 2 bases, leaving 10 bases between the germline ends. CDR3 DNA: TGTGCCAGCAGTTTGGGAGGGGGGCAAGAGACCCAGTACTTC. Its protein product is CASSLGGGQETQYF.

The chain employs TRBV18 and TRBJ1-1; 7 bases are shared with TRBD1. The CDR3 is 14 amino acids. Germline CDR1 is KGHSH and CDR2 is LQKENI. Trimming removed 6 bases from V and 6 bases from J; junction bases left unmatched: 10. The CDR3 DNA sequence: TGTGCCAGCTCGTTTACAGGGGATCGGTCTGAAGCTTTCTTT. Translated, it gives CASSFTGDRSEAFF.

The V and J genes are TRBV2 and TRBJ2-5; D might be TRBD1 or TRBD2, each matching 5 bases. Germline values: CDR1 SNHLY, CDR2 FYNNEI. This CDR3 region has 15 residues. Trimming stripped 6 bases from V and 2 bases from J, with 16 bases between. For the CDR3, the DNA is TGTGCCAGCAGAACCGGGACCCTGGTACAAGAGACCCAGTACTTC. As protein: CASRTGTLVQETQYF.

V and J are TRBV5-4 and TRBJ2-5; TRBD2 matches at 7 bases. CDR3 length: 14 amino acids. The germline V gene has CDR1 SGHNT and CDR2 YYREEE (reference sequence). The J segment lost 9 bases and the V segment lost 1 base, leaving 9 bases of the junction unmatched. DNA of the CDR3: TGTGCCAGCAGCTTGATGGGAGGGTCAAGGTCCCAGTACTTC. Translation: CASSLMGGSRSQYF. The complete variable domain, with remaining parts taken from reference TRBV5-4 and TRBJ2-5, reads ETGVTQSPTHLIKTRGQQVTLRCSSQSGHNTVSWYQQALGQGPQFIFQYYREEENGRGNFPPRFSGLQFPNYSSELNVNALELDDSALYLCASSLMGGSRSQYFGPGTRLLVL.

This clone occurred once. At one of its ends the junction is not consistent with the germline gene, which may arise from a read error. The genes are TRBV7-9 and TRBJ1-4; tentative D call: TRBD1 (5 bases). The germline CDR1 and CDR2 sequences are SEHNR and FQNEAQ (reference sequence). The CDR3 extends over 14 amino acids. CDR3 sequence (DNA): TGTGCCAGCAGCTCGACAGTAACTTATGAAAAACTGTTTTTT. Amino acids: CASSSTVTYEKLFF.

This clone was counted a few times. The chain links TRBV5-1 to TRBJ1-5, with 9 bases fitting TRBD1. Germline CDR1 and CDR2: SGHRS and YFSETQ. This CDR3 comprises 13 residues. V gave up 4 bases and J gave up 6 bases; unmatched junction bases: 2. This CDR3 is CASSAQGAQPQHF. The DNA for the CDR3 is TGCGCCAGCAGCGCACAGGGGGCTCAGCCCCAGCATTTT.

CDR3 DNA sequence: TGCAGCGCCGCACTGGGGTCCTACGAGCAGTACTTC. Translating it yields CSAALGSYEQYF. The chain links TRBV29-1 to TRBJ2-7; D unclear. The CDR3 has 12 residues. The germline V gene encodes CDR1 SQVTM and CDR2 ANQGSEA. V gave up 7 bases and J gave up 1 base, with 11 bases separating them.

Here the CDR3 DNA reads TGTGCCAGCAGCTTTGATGTCACAGATACGCAGTATTTT. It is translated as CASSFDVTDTQYF. The chain joins TRBV5-4 to TRBJ2-3; D gene unclear. CDR1 SGHNT and CDR2 YYREEE come from the germline V gene (reference sequence). V lost 2 bases to trimming and J lost 2 bases, with 6 bases between them. This CDR3 is 13 amino acids long.

The rearrangement links TRBV4-2 to TRBJ1-2; weak D call: TRBD1 (5 bases). The CDR3 totals 17 residues. The germline V and J ends were trimmed by 0 bases and 8 bases, with 22 bases remaining between them. Per the germline V gene, CDR1 is LGHNA and CDR2 is YNFKEQ. The CDR3 region has the DNA TGTGCCAGCAGCCAAGATATTGGGGGTAAAACAACAGGAGGCTACACCTTC. It specifies CASSQDIGGKTTGGYTF.

This chain uses TRBV30 with TRBJ2-3; 12 nucleotides line up with TRBD2. This CDR3 is built from 16 residues. With V trimmed by 0 bases and J by 5 bases, 6 bases remained unmatched. CDR1 is GTSNPN and CDR2 is SVGIG in the germline V gene (reference sequence). CDR3 sequence: CAWSVGLAGGGDTQYF. For the CDR3, the DNA is TGTGCCTGGAGTGTTGGTCTAGCGGGAGGGGGAGATACGCAGTATTTT.

The chain is built from TRBV5-1 and TRBJ2-7; D is uncertain. Trimming took 1 base from V and 3 from J, leaving 11 bases between them. The CDR3 length is 14 residues. CDR1 and CDR2 from the germline V gene are SGHRS and YFSETQ. The CDR3 here is CASSLSHGSYEQYF. Here the CDR3 DNA reads TGCGCCAGCAGCTTGTCCCACGGAAGCTACGAGCAGTACTTC. The full variable domain, with the rest looked up from reference TRBV5-1 and TRBJ2-7, is KAGVTQTPRYLIKTRGQQVTLSCSPISGHRSVSWYQQTPGQGLQFLFEYFSETQRNKGNFPGRFSGRQFSNSRSEMNVSTLELGDSALYLCASSLSHGSYEQYFGPGTRLTVT.

The chain employs TRBV4-1 and TRBJ2-7, with D perhaps TRBD1 (6 bases). Per germline, CDR1 MGHRA and CDR2 YSYEKL. This CDR3 is built from 15 residues. The V end was cut by 6 bases, the J end by 0 bases, with 15 bases between. The CDR3 nucleotides read TGCGCCAGCAGACAAACAGGGTCACCCTCCTACGAGCAGTACTTC. It encodes CASRQTGSPSYEQYF.

This clone was seen only once. The chain uses TRBV6-5 and TRBJ1-4; tentative D call: TRBD1 (5 bases). Germline V CDR1 and CDR2: MNHEY, SVGAGI. The CDR3 runs to 14 residues. Trimming stripped 6 bases from V and 5 bases from J, with 13 bases between. The CDR3 DNA reads as TGTGCCAGCAGCCCTAGGGGCCTAAATGAAAAACTGTTTTTT. Amino acid sequence: CASSPRGLNEKLFF.

The V call is TRBV28, the J call TRBJ1-2, with 8 bases identical to TRBD1. V gave up 11 bases and J gave up 0 bases; unmatched junction bases: 11. Looked up from germline, CDR1 is MDHEN and CDR2 is SYDVKM. This CDR3 region has 15 residues. The CDR3 protein is CAGGGDRSSNYGYTF. The CDR3 DNA is TGTGCCGGAGGGGGGGACAGGAGTTCTAACTATGGCTACACCTTC.

The gene calls are TRBV7-8 and TRBJ2-7; D ambiguous. From germline, CDR1 is SGHVS and CDR2 FQNEAQ. The CDR3 runs to 11 residues. Trimming took 5 bases from V and 5 from J, leaving 7 bases between them. CDR3 sequence (DNA): TGTGCCAGCAGCCCCTCACACGAGCAGTACTTC. This gives the protein CASSPSHEQYF.

V and J are TRBV5-6 and TRBJ2-1; TRBD1 aligns across 9 bases. The germline gives CDR1 SGHDT, CDR2 YYEEEE. Trimming took 4 bases from V and 6 from J; bases not matched to a gene: 8. The CDR3 length is 15 residues. This chain's CDR3 is CASSSGTGQPNEQFF. CDR3 bases: TGTGCCAGCAGCAGCGGGACAGGGCAGCCCAATGAGCAGTTCTTC.

The rearrangement uses TRBV19 and TRBJ2-5, with 7 bases identical to TRBD1. The CDR3 covers 13 residues. Germline trimming cut 5 bases from V and 12 bases from J; bases unmatched to any gene: 12. Germline values: CDR1 LNHDA, CDR2 SQIVND (reference sequence). CDR3 nucleotide sequence: TGTGCCAGTAGTGCCATCGACAGGGCTAAGAAGTACTTC. Translated: CASSAIDRAKKYF.

This chain connects TRBV28 to TRBJ2-3; no firm D call. Germline CDR1 and CDR2: MDHEN and SYDVKM. This CDR3 is 16 amino acids long. Deletions cut 5 bases from V and 0 bases from J, with 15 bases between. The CDR3 DNA follows: TGTGCCAGCAGTCCCGGGTCCCTTTCAAGCACAGATACGCAGTATTTT. Protein product: CASSPGSLSSTDTQYF.